Following are 15 T cell receptor beta chains from one sample sequenced in a study of T cell repertoires in cytomegalovirus infection. TCRdb recomputed calls from the reads with MiXCR, one row per CDR3 protein. The sample holds over 150,000 distinct CDR3 sequences, around an eighth seen once. The sequenced sample consisted of PBMCs. The source of these receptors is a human donor in good health (CMV status not recorded). Some clones in this sample may be carry-over from other donors' samples.

The chain employs TRBV7-9 and TRBJ1-2; D is ambiguous. Germline values: CDR1 SEHNR, CDR2 FQNEAQ (reference sequence). This CDR3 region has 16 residues. V lost 3 bases and J lost 1, with 15 bases in between. The DNA of the CDR3 is TGTGCCAGCAGCTTGTCCAACCCAACGCTTAACTATGGCTACACCTTC. As protein: CASSLSNPTLNYGYTF.

This clonotype was found many times. The gene calls are TRBV7-9 and TRBJ1-6; D may be TRBD1 (5 bases). Trimming removed 5 bases at V and 3 bases at J, with 17 bases between. Germline CDR1 and CDR2: SEHNR and FQNEAQ (reference sequence). CDR3 length: 17 amino acids. CDR3 sequence reads: CASSTHSQTGYNSPLHF. The CDR3 DNA is TGTGCCAGCAGCACCCACAGCCAAACAGGCTATAATTCACCCCTCCACTTT.

Ten or more counts support this clonotype. This rearrangement joins TRBV28 to TRBJ2-5; 14 positions match TRBD2. The CDR3 totals 17 residues. The V gene's germline CDR1 is MDHEN and CDR2 SYDVKM. V lost 2 bases, J lost 5 bases, and 7 bases stayed unmatched. The CDR3: CASSLGGLAGVAETQYF. DNA for the CDR3: TGTGCCAGCAGTTTAGGGGGACTAGCGGGAGTTGCCGAGACCCAGTACTTC.

The sample holds many counts of this clonotype. The V gene is TRBV7-2, the J gene TRBJ2-7, with D possibly called TRBD1 or TRBD2 (5 bases each). Trimming stripped 5 bases from V and 0 bases from J, with 14 bases between. CDR1 SGHTA and CDR2 FQGNSA come from the germline V gene. The CDR3 runs 15 residues. CDR3 in DNA: TGTGCCAGCAGCGTTTCCGGGACCGTCTCCTACGAGCAGTACTTC. Translated: CASSVSGTVSYEQYF.

This clonotype was picked up many times. The chain has TRBV5-1 and TRBJ2-3; D may be TRBD1 (6 bases). The CDR3 loop spans 15 amino acids. V lost 7 bases and J 2 bases, leaving 17 bases between the germline ends. Germline values: CDR1 SGHRS, CDR2 YFSETQ. CDR3 sequence (DNA): TGCGCCAGCCGGTCTGTGGGGGCCCTCACAGATACGCAGTATTTT. This sequence encodes CASRSVGALTDTQYF.

This clonotype was observed a few times. The chain couples TRBV20-1 to TRBJ1-2; D is ambiguous. The CDR3 is made up of 11 amino acids. With 3 bases removed from V and 1 base from J, the gap between germline ends came to 3 bases. Germline CDR1 is DFQATT and CDR2 is SNEGSKA (reference sequence). CDR3 sequence (DNA): TGCAGTGCTAGGCTTAACTATGGCTACACCTTC. Its protein is CSARLNYGYTF.

This chain joins TRBV6-2 or TRBV6-3 and TRBJ2-5; D gene uncertain. The germline gives CDR1 MNHEY, CDR2 SVGEGT. Trimming took off 10 bases at V and 5 bases at J, with 14 bases between the two ends. This CDR3 comprises 12 residues. CDR3 in amino acids: CATTDPGETQYF. The CDR3 DNA reads as TGTGCCACCACGGACCCTGGGGAGACCCAGTACTTC.

There are many counts of this clonotype. This chain's CDR3 is CASSFQGSNTEAFF. The CDR3 DNA follows: TGTGCCAGCAGTTTTCAGGGGAGTAACACTGAAGCTTTCTTT. The rearrangement uses TRBV12-3 or TRBV12-4 and TRBJ1-1; a weak D match, TRBD1 (6 bases). V lost 3 bases to trimming and J lost 2 bases, with 10 bases between them. The CDR3 has 14 amino acids.

The chain carries TRBV7-9 and TRBJ2-1, with TRBD2 matching 7 bases. The CDR3 covers 13 residues. V gave up 1 base and J gave up 15 bases; unmatched junction bases: 9. CDR1 and CDR2 from the germline V gene are SEHNR and FQNEAQ (reference sequence). The chain's CDR3 is CASSLVGGGPPFF. CDR3 DNA: TGTGCCAGCAGCTTAGTGGGGGGAGGGCCCCCGTTCTTC.

Ten or more counts support this clonotype. The chain recombines TRBV7-9 with TRBJ1-2, with unresolved D. V dropped 1 base and J dropped 2 bases, with 14 bases sitting between them. Germline V gives CDR1 SEHNR, CDR2 FQNEAQ (reference sequence). This CDR3 has 16 amino acids. The CDR3 bases are TGTGCCAGCAGCTTAGATTCGGCCGGACGGAACTATGGCTACACCTTC. Translated: CASSLDSAGRNYGYTF.

Many counts were recorded for this clonotype. The chain employs TRBV4-1 and TRBJ1-1; TRBD1 might be the D (5 bases). The CDR3 has 16 amino acids. The V end lost 2 bases, the J end lost 1 base, and 14 bases lay between the germline ends. Germline V gives CDR1 MGHRA, CDR2 YSYEKL. The CDR3 bases are TGCGCCAGCAGCCAACCTATAACAGGACGGAACACTGAAGCTTTCTTT. Protein product: CASSQPITGRNTEAFF.

The V gene is TRBV6-6, the J gene TRBJ1-4; no definite D call. CDR3 length: 15 amino acids. V was clipped by 10 bases and J by 2 bases, with 17 bases between them. Germline CDR1 is MNHNY and CDR2 is SVGAGI (reference sequence). The CDR3 sequence is CATCFQPRTNEKLFF. Here the CDR3 DNA reads TGTGCCACCTGTTTCCAGCCCAGGACTAATGAAAAACTGTTTTTT.

This clonotype was detected ten times or more. V is TRBV28 and J is TRBJ2-1; 8 nucleotides align to TRBD2. The CDR3 spans 15 residues. The V gene's germline CDR1 is MDHEN and CDR2 SYDVKM. The J segment lost 4 bases and the V segment lost 5 bases, leaving 7 bases of the junction unmatched. The DNA for the CDR3 is TGTGCCAGCAGTCTTACTAGCGGAATTTACAATGAGCAGTTCTTC. This sequence encodes CASSLTSGIYNEQFF.

The gene calls are TRBV19 and TRBJ1-5; D is uncertain. Germline loops: CDR1 LNHDA, CDR2 SQIVND (reference sequence). Trimming left V 5 bases short and J 3 bases short, with 5 bases between. The CDR3 extends over 12 amino acids. The CDR3: CASSWHNQPQHF. The CDR3 region has the DNA TGTGCCAGTAGTTGGCACAATCAGCCCCAGCATTTT. The variable domain in full, with the rest retrieved from reference TRBV19 and TRBJ1-5, is DGGITQSPKYLFRKEGQNVTLSCEQNLNHDAMYWYRQDPGQGLRLIYYSQIVNDFQKGDIAEGYSVSREKKESFPLTVTSAQKNPTAFYLCASSWHNQPQHFGDGTRLSIL.

This chain uses TRBV27 with TRBJ1-6; D unresolved. V lost 5 bases and J lost 8, with 7 bases in between. The V gene's germline CDR1 is MNHEY and CDR2 SMNVEV (reference sequence). CDR3 length: 12 residues. CDR3 bases: TGTGCCAGCAGTCCCCCAGATTCACCCCTCCACTTT. Protein product: CASSPPDSPLHF.